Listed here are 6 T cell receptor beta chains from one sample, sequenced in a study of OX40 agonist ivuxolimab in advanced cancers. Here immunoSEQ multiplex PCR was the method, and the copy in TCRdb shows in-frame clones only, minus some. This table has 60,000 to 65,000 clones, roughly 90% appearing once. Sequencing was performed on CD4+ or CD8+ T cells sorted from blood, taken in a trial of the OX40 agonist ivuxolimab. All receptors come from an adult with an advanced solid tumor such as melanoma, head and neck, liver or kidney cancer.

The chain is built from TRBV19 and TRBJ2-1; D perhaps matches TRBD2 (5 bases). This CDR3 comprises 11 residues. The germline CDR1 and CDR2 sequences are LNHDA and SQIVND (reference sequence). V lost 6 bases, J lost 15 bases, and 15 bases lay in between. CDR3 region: CASSPGEQSFF. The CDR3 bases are TGTGCCAGTAGCCCTGGGGAGCAGTCGTTCTTC.

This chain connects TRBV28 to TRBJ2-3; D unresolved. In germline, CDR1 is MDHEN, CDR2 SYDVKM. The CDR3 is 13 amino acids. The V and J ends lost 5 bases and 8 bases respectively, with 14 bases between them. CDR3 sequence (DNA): TGTGCCAGCAGTCCCACCTCGTCTGGTACGCAGTATTTT. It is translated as CASSPTSSGTQYF.

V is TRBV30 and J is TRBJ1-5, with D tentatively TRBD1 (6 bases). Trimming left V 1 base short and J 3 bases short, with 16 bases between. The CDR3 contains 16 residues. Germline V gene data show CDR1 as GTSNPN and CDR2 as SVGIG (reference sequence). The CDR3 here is CAWSGGGGTFNQPQHF. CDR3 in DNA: TGTGCCTGGAGTGGAGGGGGGGGGACATTCAATCAGCCCCAGCATTTT.

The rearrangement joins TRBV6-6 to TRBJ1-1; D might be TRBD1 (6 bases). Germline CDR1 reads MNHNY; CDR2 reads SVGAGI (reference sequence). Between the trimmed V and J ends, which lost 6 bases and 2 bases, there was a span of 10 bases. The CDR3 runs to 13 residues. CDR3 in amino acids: CASRDSSNTEAFF. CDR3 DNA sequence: TGTGCCAGCAGGGACAGTTCCAACACTGAAGCTTTCTTT.

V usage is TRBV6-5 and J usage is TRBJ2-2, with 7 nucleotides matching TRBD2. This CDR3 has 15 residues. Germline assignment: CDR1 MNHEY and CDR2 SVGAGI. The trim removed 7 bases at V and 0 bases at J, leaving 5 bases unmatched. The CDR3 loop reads CASIRAGPNTGELFF. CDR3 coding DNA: TGTGCCAGCATAAGAGCGGGGCCGAACACCGGGGAGCTGTTTTTT.

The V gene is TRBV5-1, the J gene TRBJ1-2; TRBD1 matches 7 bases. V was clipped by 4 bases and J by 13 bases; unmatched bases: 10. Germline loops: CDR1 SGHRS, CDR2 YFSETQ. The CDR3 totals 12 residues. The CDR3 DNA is TGCGCCAGCAGCCCAGAAACAGGGGAAATCACCTTC. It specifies CASSPETGEITF.